A selection of T cell receptor beta chains follows, all from one sample in a study of T cell changes during pregnancy in multiple sclerosis. The repertoire was sequenced with immunoSEQ multiplex PCR; TCRdb's copy has only in-frame clones and lacks some. The profile shows tens of thousands of clones, more than 90% of them singletons. This material consisted of peripheral blood, taken in the second trimester of pregnancy. Source of these receptors: a female donor with multiple sclerosis, enrolled in a pregnancy study. Both conserved end residues are part of each CDR3. The order of the fields is CDR3 DNA, CDR3 protein, V gene, D gene, clone size, J gene. A D gene is named only where the DNA matches it firmly. Clone size is given for some rows only: seen once, a few or many times, or a class if the clone is expanded.

TGTGCCAGCAGTTGGACAGGGGGAGCGGCTCAGCCCCAGCATTTT CASSWTGGAAQPQHF TRBV27 TRBD1 NA TRBJ1-5
TGTGCCATCAGGGACAGGGATTCACCCCTCCACTTT CAIRDRDSPLHF TRBV10-3 TRBD1 NA TRBJ1-6
TGTGCCAGCAGAAGAGCGGGAGATTTAAATGAGCAGTTCTTC CASRRAGDLNEQFF TRBV6-1 TRBD2 once TRBJ2-1
TGCGCCAGCAGCTTGGGGCAGATCCACTACAATGAGCAGTTCTTC CASSLGQIHYNEQFF TRBV5-1 NA NA TRBJ2-1
TGTGCCAGCAGCTTAGCAGGTGCAGGGGGCTATAATGAGCAGTTCTTC CASSLAGAGGYNEQFF TRBV7-9 TRBD1 NA TRBJ2-1
TGTGCCAGCCGGGGACTAGCGGAAAACATTCAGTACTTC CASRGLAENIQYF TRBV2 TRBD2 once TRBJ2-4
TGTGCCAGCAGCTTAGCGCTAGACAGCTCTGGAAACACCATATATTTT CASSLALDSSGNTIYF TRBV7-6 NA once TRBJ1-3
TGTGCCACCCTGAAGACAGGGGGTTTTGGTTCACCCCTCCACTTT CATLKTGGFGSPLHF TRBV28 TRBD1 NA TRBJ1-6
TGTGCCAGCAGCTCTAGGCAGATCTACAATGAGCAGTTCTTC CASSSRQIYNEQFF TRBV5-4 NA NA TRBJ2-1
TGTGCCAGCAGTTTCGGTGTATCTGGGGCCAACGTCCTGACTTTC CASSFGVSGANVLTF TRBV27 NA NA TRBJ2-6
TGTGCCAGCAGCGCCACCGGGTCGGGCTACACCTTC CASSATGSGYTF TRBV11-3 NA NA TRBJ1-2
TGTGCCAGCAGCTTAGAACCGTGGAGGGGCGGGGATGGAGATACGCAGTATTTT CASSLEPWRGGDGDTQYF TRBV7-2 NA NA TRBJ2-3
TGTGCCAGCAGCGAACTTGGCGGGAGGAGGCCCAATGAGCAGTTCTTC CASSELGGRRPNEQFF TRBV9 TRBD2 NA TRBJ2-1
TGTGCCAGCAGTACTATAGTCGGACAGGGGGCCAACACTGAAGCTTTCTTT CASSTIVGQGANTEAFF TRBV28 TRBD1 NA TRBJ1-1
TGCGCCAGCAGCCAAGTACCGGGACTAGCGCTAGATGAGCAGTTCTTC CASSQVPGLALDEQFF TRBV4-1 TRBD2 NA TRBJ2-1
TGTGCCAGCAGTTTTGCAGGGGCAAGCTCCTACGAGCAGTACTTC CASSFAGASSYEQYF TRBV27 NA NA TRBJ2-7
TGCAGCTCTGTTAGGGGAACATTTGGGGAGACCCAGTACTTC CSSVRGTFGETQYF TRBV29-1 NA NA TRBJ2-5
TGTGCCTGGAGCTTCGGGAGTCCTTACAGCAATCAGCCCCAGCATTTT CAWSFGSPYSNQPQHF TRBV30 NA NA TRBJ1-5
TGTGCCAGCAGCTACCCTCATTCCGAGGAAGCTTTCTTT CASSYPHSEEAFF TRBV6-5 NA NA TRBJ1-1
TGTGCCATCAGTGAACAGGCCTCGAACACTGAAGCTTTCTTT CAISEQASNTEAFF TRBV10-3 NA few TRBJ1-1
TGTGCCAGCAGTGTTTCGGGAGGGACTAGTGGCACAGATACGCAGTATTTT CASSVSGGTSGTDTQYF TRBV2 TRBD2 once TRBJ2-3
TGTGCCAGCAGCGCAACGGGACAGAGGTGGTTGAATGAGCAGTTCTTC CASSATGQRWLNEQFF TRBV9 TRBD1 NA TRBJ2-1
TGTGCCAGCAGCGCCGAACTAGCGGGATTTTCCGATGAGCAGTTCTTC CASSAELAGFSDEQFF TRBV2 TRBD2 NA TRBJ2-1
TGCGCCAGCAGCTTGGACAGGGGGTTGGGGACCCAGTACTTC CASSLDRGLGTQYF TRBV5-1 TRBD1 NA TRBJ2-5
TGTGCCAGCAGTAGGACTAGCGGGGGCGCGTTCTTC CASSRTSGGAFF TRBV2 TRBD2 NA TRBJ2-1
TGTGCCTGGAGTGTCAGGGGGCGAAGGGTCGATGAGCAGTTCTTC CAWSVRGRRVDEQFF TRBV30 TRBD1 NA TRBJ2-1
TGTGCCAGCAGCTTAGTTATTGAAGCTTTCTTT CASSLVIEAFF TRBV13 NA NA TRBJ1-1
TGTGCCTGGAGTCTAATGAACACTGAAGCTTTCTTT CAWSLMNTEAFF TRBV30 NA NA TRBJ1-1
TGTGCCAGCAGCTTATCTTCAGGGAGGGGATCACCCCTCCACTTT CASSLSSGRGSPLHF TRBV7-9 NA NA TRBJ1-6